These 25 T cell receptor beta chains share one sample of origin, sequenced in a study of T cells in Graves' hyperthyroidism and ophthalmopathy. There were TCR beta CDR3 regions amplified from RNA transcripts. HTBI primers were used for first-round RT-PCR of the TCR CDR3. One entry per CDR3 protein results from TCRdb running MiXCR on the multiplex PCR reads. The sample holds a few hundred thousand distinct CDR3 sequences, roughly 14% seen once. Sequencing input: blood. These receptors all stem from a woman aged 25-40 years with Graves' hyperthyroidism.

This clonotype has just a few counts. The chain combines TRBV20-1 with TRBJ2-2; 7 bases map to TRBD1. Germline V gene sequence: CDR1 DFQATT, CDR2 SNEGSKA (reference sequence). Trimming removed 3 bases from V and 7 bases from J; junction bases left unmatched: 5. The length of the CDR3 is 13 residues. Written as DNA, the CDR3 is TGCAGTGCTAGGAAACAGGGGCACGGGGAGCTGTTTTTT. Its translation: CSARKQGHGELFF.

The chain links TRBV7-2 to TRBJ2-1; weak D call: TRBD2 (6 bases). Trimming left V 6 bases short and J 3 bases short, with 15 bases between. Germline CDR1 is SGHTA and CDR2 is FQGNSA. This CDR3 region has 15 residues. CDR3 amino acids: CASRPTSQNYNEQFF. CDR3 nucleotide sequence: TGTGCCAGCAGGCCAACTAGCCAGAACTACAATGAGCAGTTCTTC.

This clonotype was detected a few times. The chain uses TRBV4-2 and TRBJ1-3; no clear D. The germline gives CDR1 LGHNA, CDR2 YNFKEQ. V was clipped by 4 bases and J by 4 bases, with 8 bases between them. The CDR3 is 13 residues long. The CDR3 nucleotides read TGTGCCAGCAGCCCCTTGGGAGGAAACACCATATATTTT. Protein: CASSPLGGNTIYF.

The genes are TRBV18 and TRBJ1-1; maybe TRBD1 (5 bases). Trimming cost V 0 bases and J 2 bases, with 13 bases left between them. The CDR3 consists of 16 residues. Per the germline V gene, CDR1 is KGHSH and CDR2 is LQKENI. The CDR3 spells CASSPPGRGLNTEAFF. Written as DNA, the CDR3 is TGTGCCAGCTCACCACCGGGACGCGGGCTTAACACTGAAGCTTTCTTT.

This clonotype was recorded at least ten times. V is TRBV20-1 and J is TRBJ2-3; D might be TRBD2 (5 bases). The CDR3 is made up of 13 amino acids. Trimming stripped 0 bases from V and 8 bases from J, with 12 bases between. Germline V gene sequence: CDR1 DFQATT, CDR2 SNEGSKA (reference sequence). The CDR3 nucleotides are TGCAGTGCTAGAGATCATGACGCGGGTACGCAGTATTTT. This codes for CSARDHDAGTQYF.

The chain uses TRBV7-2 and TRBJ2-2, with 8 bases fitting TRBD2. Germline lookup yields CDR1 SGHTA and CDR2 FQGNSA. This CDR3 has 16 residues. V was pared by 5 bases and J by 4 bases, with 9 bases of the junction left unmatched. The CDR3 DNA follows: TGTGCCAGCAGCCCCCGGGTTAGCGGGATCACCGGGGAGCTGTTTTTT. This codes for CASSPRVSGITGELFF.

This clonotype has a count of ten or more. The V call is TRBV27, the J call TRBJ1-4; 8 bases map to TRBD1. CDR3 length equals 16 residues. J lost 7 bases, V lost 5 bases, and 12 bases had no gene match. CDR1 is MNHEY and CDR2 is SMNVEV in the germline V gene (reference sequence). In DNA, the CDR3 is TGTGCCAGCAGTCCAAACCCCCACAGGGGGAGTGAAAAACTGTTTTTT. Residues: CASSPNPHRGSEKLFF.

This clonotype was observed many times. CDR3 sequence reads: CASSQYLNTEAFF. For the CDR3, the DNA is TGTGCCAGCAGCCAATACCTGAACACTGAAGCTTTCTTT. The chain employs TRBV11-3 and TRBJ1-1, with D unclear. This CDR3 is built from 13 residues. CDR1 is SGHNT, CDR2 YENEEA, per germline. Trimming stripped 5 bases from V and 0 bases from J, with 7 bases between.

In its sample, this clonotype was seen a few times. The rearrangement uses TRBV19 and TRBJ2-3; TRBD2 agrees at 11 bases. This CDR3 spans 17 amino acids. The germline V gene has CDR1 LNHDA and CDR2 SQIVND (reference sequence). Germline trimming cut 4 bases from V and 0 bases from J; bases unmatched to any gene: 6. The CDR3 is CASSTVAGGRSTDTQYF. CDR3 nucleotides: TGTGCCAGTAGTACAGTAGCGGGAGGGCGAAGCACAGATACGCAGTATTTT.

This clonotype turned up a few times. The J gene is TRBJ2-1, the V gene TRBV5-1; tentatively, D is TRBD2 (5 bases). V was clipped by 3 bases and J by 10 bases, with 11 bases between them. This CDR3 spans 12 amino acids. The germline V gene encodes CDR1 SGHRS and CDR2 YFSETQ. CDR3 nucleotides: TGCGCCAGCAGCTGGAGGTCGCAAGAGCAGTTCTTC. Translating gives CASSWRSQEQFF.

In the case of this clonotype: A much larger clone differs from this one at a single base, so this may be a read error. The rearrangement uses TRBV7-2 and TRBJ2-1, with 7 bases lining up with TRBD2. With 8 bases clipped from V and 8 bases from J, the junction kept 15 bases outside the gene matches. The germline V gene encodes CDR1 SGHTA and CDR2 FQGNSA. This CDR3 is built from 15 residues. CDR3 DNA sequence: TGTGCCAGCGGCCAGAGCGGGATGGGCCGGGATGAGCAGTTCTTC. Its protein is CASGQSGMGRDEQFF.

The chain has TRBV19 and TRBJ1-5, with TRBD1 matching 9 bases. The CDR3 contains 16 residues. J lost 0 bases, V lost 5 bases, and 5 bases had no gene match. Germline-derived CDR1 and CDR2 are LNHDA and SQIVND (reference sequence). CDR3 residues: CASSPGDRVSNQPQHF. The CDR3 bases are TGTGCCAGTAGTCCCGGGGACAGGGTTAGCAATCAGCCCCAGCATTTT.

This rearrangement joins TRBV6-2 or TRBV6-3 to TRBJ2-1; the match to TRBD1 covers 8 bases. The ends lost 6 bases at V and 8 bases at J; junction bases unmatched: 15. Per germline, CDR1 MNHEY and CDR2 SVGEGT. This CDR3 has 16 amino acids. DNA for the CDR3: TGTGCCAGCAGCCTAGAATGGACAGGGATGGGACATGAGCAGTTCTTC. Translated, it gives CASSLEWTGMGHEQFF.

The V and J genes are TRBV6-2 or TRBV6-3 and TRBJ2-5; 7 nucleotides match TRBD1. The CDR3 extends over 16 amino acids. Germline V gives CDR1 MNHEY, CDR2 SVGEGT. Unmatched junction bases numbered 7, after V lost 2 bases and J lost 1 base. CDR3 in amino acids: CASSYTTGTAQETQYF. The CDR3 coding sequence is TGTGCCAGCAGTTACACAACCGGGACAGCCCAAGAGACCCAGTACTTC.

This clonotype was observed a handful of times. The chain uses TRBV5-1 and TRBJ1-5; the D gene is possibly TRBD1 (6 bases). The CDR3 is made up of 17 amino acids. V was shortened by 0 bases and J by 3 bases, with 16 bases between the two germline ends. CDR1 is SGHRS, CDR2 YFSETQ, per germline. The CDR3 DNA is TGCGCCAGCAGCTTGGGGTCTCTCCAGGGGTCCAATCAGCCCCAGCATTTT. Translated: CASSLGSLQGSNQPQHF.

This clonotype has at least ten counts. The chain uses TRBV24-1 and TRBJ2-2; 8 positions match TRBD1. Per germline, CDR1 KGHDR and CDR2 SFDVKD. The CDR3 runs to 15 residues. Trimming cost V 5 bases and J 3 bases; bases outside gene matches: 4. The CDR3 here is CATSGMTGDTGELFF. The CDR3 DNA sequence: TGTGCCACCAGTGGGATGACAGGGGACACCGGGGAGCTGTTTTTT.

At least ten counts were recorded for this clonotype. CDR3: CASSVEGLNTDTQYF. The CDR3, as DNA: TGTGCCAGCAGCGTGGAGGGACTAAACACAGATACGCAGTATTTT. The genes are TRBV9 and TRBJ2-3; TRBD2 agrees at 7 bases. The V segment lost 2 bases and the J segment 2 bases; nucleotides outside the gene matches: 5. The CDR3 contains 15 residues. Germline assignment: CDR1 SGDLS and CDR2 YYNGEE.

The rearrangement uses TRBV20-1 and TRBJ1-4; no clear D. The V gene lost 6 bases and the J gene lost 8 bases, with 16 bases spanning the gap. The CDR3 consists of 13 residues. Germline V gives CDR1 DFQATT, CDR2 SNEGSKA (reference sequence). CDR3 sequence reads: CSAMVQDGEKLFF. Written as DNA, the CDR3 is TGCAGTGCAATGGTCCAAGACGGCGAAAAACTGTTTTTT.

This clonotype was counted between two and nine times. The V call is TRBV12-3 or TRBV12-4, the J call TRBJ1-6; D gene unclear. Trimming pared 6 bases from V and 10 bases from J, leaving 13 bases between. CDR3 length: 13 amino acids. CDR3 sequence reads: CASSRNLGSPLHF. Written as DNA, the CDR3 is TGTGCCAGCAGCCGCAACCTGGGATCACCCCTCCACTTT.

The chain couples TRBV7-9 to TRBJ2-5, with D uncertain. Germline CDR1 reads SEHNR; CDR2 reads FQNEAQ (reference sequence). With 5 bases removed from V and 1 base from J, the gap between germline ends came to 8 bases. CDR3 length: 13 residues. The CDR3 protein is CASSPWPQETQYF. As DNA, the CDR3 is TGTGCCAGCAGCCCTTGGCCCCAAGAGACCCAGTACTTC.

This chain joins TRBV19 and TRBJ1-3, with D perhaps TRBD1 (6 bases). Trimming cost V 10 bases and J 2 bases, with 15 bases left between them. CDR1 and CDR2 (germline): LNHDA, SQIVND (reference sequence). The CDR3 extends over 14 amino acids. In DNA form, the CDR3 reads TGTGCCACCGGACAGAGGTTGACTGGAAACACCATATATTTT. This codes for CATGQRLTGNTIYF. The whole variable domain, filled in from reference TRBV19 and TRBJ1-3, reads DGGITQSPKYLFRKEGQNVTLSCEQNLNHDAMYWYRQDPGQGLRLIYYSQIVNDFQKGDIAEGYSVSREKKESFPLTVTSAQKNPTAFYLCATGQRLTGNTIYFGEGSWLTVV.

This clonotype came up many times. V and J are TRBV28 and TRBJ2-2; 7 nucleotides match TRBD1. The CDR3 is 16 amino acids. V lost 6 bases to trimming and J lost 0 bases; unmatched junction nucleotides: 7. Germline V gives CDR1 MDHEN, CDR2 SYDVKM. The CDR3 DNA follows: TGTGCCAGCAGCCCGACAGGGCCCCCGAACACCGGGGAGCTGTTTTTT. Translation gives CASSPTGPPNTGELFF.

The chain combines TRBV9 with TRBJ2-3; 8 positions agree with TRBD2. This CDR3 is 15 amino acids long. The junction had 2 bases not matched to a gene; V was cut back by 0 bases and J by 2 bases. Germline lookup yields CDR1 SGDLS and CDR2 YYNGEE. The CDR3 region is CASSVAGGVTDTQYF. The CDR3 region has the DNA TGTGCCAGCAGCGTAGCGGGAGGGGTCACAGATACGCAGTATTTT.

The gene calls are TRBV27 and TRBJ2-2, with 7 bases fitting TRBD2. The V gene's germline CDR1 is MNHEY and CDR2 SMNVEV (reference sequence). V shed 8 bases, J shed 7 bases, and the junction held 10 bases outside the gene matches. There are 14 residues in the CDR3. The CDR3, as DNA: TGTGCCAGCTACGGGGGAGGGCGTGGCGGGGAGCTGTTTTTT. Residues: CASYGGGRGGELFF.

At least ten counts were recorded for this clonotype. The chain has TRBV12-3 or TRBV12-4 and TRBJ1-2; 12 bases map to TRBD1. Trimming took 6 bases from V and 4 from J; bases not matched to a gene: 3. This CDR3 contains 14 residues. The CDR3 spells CASSEGQGAYGYTF. DNA of the CDR3: TGTGCCAGCAGCGAGGGACAGGGGGCCTATGGCTACACCTTC.